The rows below give T cell receptor beta chains drawn from one sample of a study of T cells and copy number aberrations in small-cell lung cancer. Sequencing was performed with immunoSEQ multiplex PCR; in TCRdb, only in-frame clones are kept and a portion is missing. The sample holds about 2,600 clones; over 75% are singletons and the top ten take about 4.5%. Specimen: normal tissue next to the tumor. The source is a man aged 40-50 years with small cell lung cancer. Both conserved end residues are part of each CDR3. Fields, in order: D gene, clone size, J gene, V gene, CDR3 DNA, CDR3 protein. D genes are given only for firm matches. Clone size appears in some rows only: once, few, many, or a class for an expanded clone.

>.|few|TRBJ2-3|TRBV2
TGTGCCAGCATCATGGGGAAGACGGATACGCAGTATTTT
CASIMGKTDTQYF
>TRBD2|.|TRBJ2-7|TRBV19
TGTGCCAGTAGTACCGGGACTAGCGGAACGCAGTACTTC
CASSTGTSGTQYF
>.|.|TRBJ2-4|TRBV9
TGTGCCAGCAGCGTAGGGTCCTTAGCCAAAAACATTCAGTACTTC
CASSVGSLAKNIQYF
>TRBD1|.|TRBJ2-1|TRBV25-1
TGTGCCAGCAGCGGTACCGACAGGGTGGGTTACAATGAGCAGTTCTTC
CASSGTDRVGYNEQFF
>TRBD1|.|TRBJ2-3|TRBV7-9
TGTGCCAGCAGTTGGGCGGGCAGGGGGATAACAGATACGCAGTATTTT
CASSWAGRGITDTQYF
>.|.|TRBJ1-2|TRBV9
TGTACCAGCAGCGTGGACCTTAACTATGGCTACACCTTC
CTSSVDLNYGYTF
>TRBD2|.|TRBJ2-5|TRBV4-2
TGTGCCAGCAGCCAAGATCTAAGGAGCGGGGGGGATCAAGAGACCCAGTACTTC
CASSQDLRSGGDQETQYF
>.|.|TRBJ2-7|TRBV14
TGTGCCAGCAGCAGGGGGACCCTCACGGGAGCCCACGAGCAGTACTTC
CASSRGTLTGAHEQYF
>TRBD1|.|TRBJ2-7|TRBV6-6
TGTGCCAGCAGTTACGGACAGGGGCCGTACGAGCAGTACTTC
CASSYGQGPYEQYF
>.|.|TRBJ2-3|TRBV7-2
TGTGCCAGCAGCTTAGCGCAGACTATAGGGGATACGCAGTATTTT
CASSLAQTIGDTQYF
>.|.|TRBJ2-5|TRBV7-2
TGTGCCAGCAGCTTATCGGGGGGCGAGACCCAGTACTTC
CASSLSGGETQYF
>.|.|TRBJ2-6|TRBV7-6
TGTGCCAGCAGCCCTGTGGAGTGGACTGGGGCCAACGTCCTGACTTTC
CASSPVEWTGANVLTF
>.|.|TRBJ2-7|TRBV6-6
TGTGCCAGCAGTTACTTGGGACTCGGCGAGCAGTACTTC
CASSYLGLGEQYF
>.|.|TRBJ1-1|TRBV19
TGTGCCAGTAGTATCCTGGACAGTGGAATGAACACTGAAGCTTTCTTT
CASSILDSGMNTEAFF
>.|.|TRBJ2-1|TRBV18
TGTGCCAGCTCACCCTATGACGGCTACAATGAGCAGTTCTTC
CASSPYDGYNEQFF
>.|few|TRBJ1-5|TRBV28
TGTGCCAACATCCTGGGGAGGACTAGCAATCAGCCCCAGCATTTT
CANILGRTSNQPQHF
>TRBD2|.|TRBJ2-3|TRBV4-1
TGCGCTAGCAGCGTCGGACTAGCGGGGGGACCAGATACGCAGTATTTT
CASSVGLAGGPDTQYF